The sequence of this T cell receptor (beta chain) was determined in a study of blood T cell repertoires in COVID-19. This table comes from immunoSEQ multiplex PCR, and its TCRdb copy is limited to in-frame clones, with some not included. The profile shows about 97,000 clones, 90% of them singletons. The CDR3 has 13 residues. In germline, CDR1 is KGHSH, CDR2 LQKENI. V shed 4 bases and J shed 4 bases, with 10 bases lying between them. The receptor's source is a man in his sixties with acute or convalescent COVID-19. Sequencing input: peripheral blood. V and J are TRBV18 and TRBJ1-2, with D uncertain. The CDR3 bases are TGTGCCAGCTCACACGGGGAGGGCTATGGCTACACCTTC. It translates to CASSHGEGYGYTF.